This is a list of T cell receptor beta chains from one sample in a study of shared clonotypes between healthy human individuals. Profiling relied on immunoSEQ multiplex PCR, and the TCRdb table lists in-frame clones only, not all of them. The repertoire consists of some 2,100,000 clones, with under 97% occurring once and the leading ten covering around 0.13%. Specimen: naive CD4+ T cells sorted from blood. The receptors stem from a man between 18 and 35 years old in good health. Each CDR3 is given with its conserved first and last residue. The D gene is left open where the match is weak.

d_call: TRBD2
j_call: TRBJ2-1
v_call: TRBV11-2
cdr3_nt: TGTGCCAGCAGCTACCAGGGACTAGCGGAAACCCGAACGAACAATGAGCAGTTCTTC
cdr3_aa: CASSYQGLAETRTNNEQFF

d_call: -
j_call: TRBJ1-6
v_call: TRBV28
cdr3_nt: TGTGCCAGCACCCCCGGGTGGGGCGGGGGTGTGGGAATGAATAATTCACCCCTCCACTTT
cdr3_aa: CASTPGWGGGVGMNNSPLHF

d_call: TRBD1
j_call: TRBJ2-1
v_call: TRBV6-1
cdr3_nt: TGTGCCAGCAGTGATACGGGACAGGGCTATGAGCAGTTCTTC
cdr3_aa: CASSDTGQGYEQFF

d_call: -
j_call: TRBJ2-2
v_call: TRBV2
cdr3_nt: TGTGCCAGCAGTGAAGCGCGAAACACCGGGGAGCTGTTTTTT
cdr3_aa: CASSEARNTGELFF

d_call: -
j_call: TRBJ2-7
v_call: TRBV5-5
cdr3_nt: TGTGCCAGCAGCTTGCTCACACCCAACTACGAGCAGTACTTC
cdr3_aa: CASSLLTPNYEQYF

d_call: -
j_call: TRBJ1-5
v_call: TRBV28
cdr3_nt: TGTGCCAGCAGTGACCCCTGGGGGGGGAGGGTTGCGAGACAGCCCCAGCATTTT
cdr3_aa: CASSDPWGGRVARQPQHF

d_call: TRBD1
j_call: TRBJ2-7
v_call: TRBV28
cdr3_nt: TGTGCCAGCAGTCCCCCGGAAGGACAGGGGTCCTACGAGCAGTACTTC
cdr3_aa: CASSPPEGQGSYEQYF

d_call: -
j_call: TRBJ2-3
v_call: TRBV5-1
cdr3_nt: TGCGCCAGCAGCCCAGGGCAATACACAGATACGCAGTATTTT
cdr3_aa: CASSPGQYTDTQYF

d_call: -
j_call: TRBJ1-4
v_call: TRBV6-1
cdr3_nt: TGTGCCAGCAGGCGGGGAACTAATGAAAAACTGTTTTTT
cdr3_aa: CASRRGTNEKLFF

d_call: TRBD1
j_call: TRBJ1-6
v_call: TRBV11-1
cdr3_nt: TGTGCCAGCAGCTGGGACAGTCGGAATTCACCCCTCCACTTT
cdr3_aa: CASSWDSRNSPLHF